This record covers a single TCR beta chain. Its specificity is not known. The record originates from a study of neoadjuvant anti-PD-1 for oral cavity cancer. Looking at the study overall: Non-progressing patients received a fourth nivolumab dose near day 43, then surgery on days 50-56. Study-wide findings and caveats: Only a few patients per response group were TCR-analyzed; validation needed. Greater tumor shrinkage accompanied bigger post-treatment sizes of preexisting clones.

The data were produced by immunoSEQ multiplex PCR, yet TCRdb's version contains in-frame clones alone and is incomplete. The table has over 10,000 clones, around three fifths seen once; the top ten hold 9% to 15%. CDR1 and CDR2 (germline): SGHDT, YYEEEE. The CDR3 is made up of 13 amino acids. Trimming stripped 1 base from V and 3 bases from J, with 8 bases between. Stage II-IVA oral cavity squamous cell carcinoma was new and untreated by systemic or radiation therapy. The TCR sequence derives from a person between 40 and 79 years old with oral cavity squamous cell carcinoma. This chain joins TRBV5-6 and TRBJ2-7; perhaps TRBD1 as D (6 bases). Sequences were derived from tumor tissue, sampled before nivolumab (anti-PD-1) treatment. The CDR3 region has the DNA TGTGCCAGCAGCTTGACGGACAGCTACGAGCAGTACTTC. Its protein is CASSLTDSYEQYF.